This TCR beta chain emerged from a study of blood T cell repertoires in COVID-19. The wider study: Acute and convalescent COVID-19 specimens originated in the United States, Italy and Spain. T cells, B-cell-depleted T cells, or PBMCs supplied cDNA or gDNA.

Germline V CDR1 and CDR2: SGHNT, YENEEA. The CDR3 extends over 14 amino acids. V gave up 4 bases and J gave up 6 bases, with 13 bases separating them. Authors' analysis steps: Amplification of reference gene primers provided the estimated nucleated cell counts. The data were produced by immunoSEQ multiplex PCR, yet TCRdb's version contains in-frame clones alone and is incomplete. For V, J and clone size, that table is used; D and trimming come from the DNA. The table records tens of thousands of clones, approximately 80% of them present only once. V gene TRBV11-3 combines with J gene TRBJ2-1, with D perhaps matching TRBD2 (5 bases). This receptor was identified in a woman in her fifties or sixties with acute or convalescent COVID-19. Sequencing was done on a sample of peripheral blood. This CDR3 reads CASSSPLETNEQFF. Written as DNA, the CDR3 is TGTGCCAGCAGCTCCCCACTAGAAACCAATGAGCAGTTCTTC.